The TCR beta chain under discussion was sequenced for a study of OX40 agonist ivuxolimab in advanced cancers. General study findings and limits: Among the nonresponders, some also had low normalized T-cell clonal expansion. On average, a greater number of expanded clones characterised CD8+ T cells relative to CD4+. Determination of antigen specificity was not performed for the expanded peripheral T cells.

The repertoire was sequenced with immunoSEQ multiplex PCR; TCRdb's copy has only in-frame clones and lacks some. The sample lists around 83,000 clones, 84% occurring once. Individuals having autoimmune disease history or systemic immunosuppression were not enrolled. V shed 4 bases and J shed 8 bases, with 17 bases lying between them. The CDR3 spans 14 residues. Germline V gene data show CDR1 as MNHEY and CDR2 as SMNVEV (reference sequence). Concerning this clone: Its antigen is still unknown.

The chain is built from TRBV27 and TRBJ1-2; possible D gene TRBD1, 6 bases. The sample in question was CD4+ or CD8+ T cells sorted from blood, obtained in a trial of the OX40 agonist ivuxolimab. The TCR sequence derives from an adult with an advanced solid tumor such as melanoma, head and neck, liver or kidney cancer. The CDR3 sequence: CASSSIFSGVGYTF. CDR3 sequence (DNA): TGTGCCAGCAGTTCGATCTTCTCAGGGGTCGGCTACACCTTC.